One sample yielded the 26 T cell receptor beta chains listed below, sequenced in a study of blood T cell repertoires in COVID-19. Profiled with immunoSEQ multiplex PCR; TCRdb holds only in-frame clones, not every one. There are some 37,000 clones in the sample; over 80% occur only once, and 9% lies in the top ten. The source material was peripheral blood. The receptors derive from a woman in her 70s with acute or convalescent COVID-19.

The chain is built from TRBV11-3 and TRBJ2-3; the match to TRBD2 covers 12 bases. The V and J ends lost 5 bases and 0 bases, in that order; junction bases with no gene match: 15. Germline V gene lookup returns CDR1 SGHNT and CDR2 YENEEA. This CDR3 is 20 amino acids long. CDR3 protein: CASSDGTRGLAGTSTDTQYF. The CDR3 nucleotides read TGTGCCAGCAGCGATGGTACGAGAGGACTAGCGGGAACTAGCACAGATACGCAGTATTTT.

This clone was observed once. The V gene is TRBV24-1, the J gene TRBJ2-5; maybe TRBD1 (6 bases). Germline V gene sequence: CDR1 KGHDR, CDR2 SFDVKD. The CDR3 totals 16 residues. The ends were cut back, 3 bases at V and 2 bases at J, with 15 bases in the middle. The CDR3 spells CATSDGLRTEQETQYF. Written as DNA, the CDR3 is TGTGCCACCAGTGATGGGCTCCGGACAGAACAAGAGACCCAGTACTTC.

J is TRBJ1-2 and V is TRBV18, with TRBD1 identical over 9 bases. Looked up from germline, CDR1 is KGHSH and CDR2 is LQKENI. V lost 2 bases, J lost 4 bases, and 11 bases stayed unmatched. There are 17 residues in the CDR3. CDR3 sequence reads: CASSPRGQGTNLYGYTF. The CDR3 nucleotides read TGTGCCAGCTCACCAAGGGGACAGGGAACAAACCTCTATGGCTACACCTTC.

This rearrangement joins TRBV6-5 to TRBJ1-5; D is unclear. CDR1 is MNHEY, CDR2 SVGAGI, per germline. The V end lost 6 bases, the J end lost 4 bases, and 10 bases lay between the germline ends. The CDR3 has 13 amino acids. This chain's CDR3 is CASRRYRNQPQHF. The CDR3 DNA reads TGTGCCAGCAGACGGTACAGAAATCAGCCCCAGCATTTT.

The rearrangement links TRBV18 to TRBJ1-4; maybe TRBD1 (5 bases). Trimming left V 3 bases short and J 8 bases short, with 16 bases between. Germline CDR1 and CDR2: KGHSH and LQKENI. The CDR3 covers 15 residues. The CDR3 coding sequence is TGTGCCAGCTCACCTCCCAGTAGGGGAGGCGAAAAACTGTTTTTT. Its protein is CASSPPSRGGEKLFF. Together with reference TRBV18 and TRBJ1-4, the CDR3 gives the full variable domain: NAGVMQNPRHLVRRRGQEARLRCSPMKGHSHVYWYRQLPEEGLKFMVYLQKENIIDESGMPKERFSAEFPKEGPSILRIQQVVRGDSAAYFCASSPPSRGGEKLFFGSGTQLSVL.

The V gene is TRBV6-2 or TRBV6-3, the J gene TRBJ1-1; D is perhaps TRBD1 (6 bases). This CDR3 is 14 amino acids long. From germline, CDR1 is MNHEY and CDR2 SVGEGT. The germline V and J ends were trimmed by 3 bases and 0 bases, with 8 bases remaining between them. CDR3 bases: TGTGCCAGCAGTTATGGGACAATGAACACTGAAGCTTTCTTT. It codes for CASSYGTMNTEAFF.

The rearrangement links TRBV27 to TRBJ2-1, with TRBD2 matching over 9 bases. Germline V gene lookup returns CDR1 MNHEY and CDR2 SMNVEV (reference sequence). V shed 2 bases, J shed 0 bases, and the junction held 5 bases outside the gene matches. The CDR3 length is 17 residues. Here the CDR3 reads CASSLLSGLASYNEQFF. The CDR3 DNA reads TGTGCCAGCAGTTTACTATCGGGACTAGCCTCCTACAATGAGCAGTTCTTC.

The chain uses TRBV3-1 (or the pseudogene TRBV3-2) and TRBJ1-6; perhaps TRBD1 as D (6 bases). Germline loops: CDR1 LGHDT, CDR2 YNNKEL (reference sequence). The CDR3 has 14 residues. V gave up 5 bases and J gave up 5 bases, with 10 bases separating them. CDR3 DNA sequence: TGTGCCAGCAGCACGGACAGTCATAATTCACCCCTCCACTTT. As protein: CASSTDSHNSPLHF.

This chain links TRBV11-3 with TRBJ2-6; no clear D. Trimming removed 4 bases at V and 2 bases at J, with 15 bases between. The CDR3 runs to 17 residues. Germline CDR1 SGHNT, CDR2 YENEEA. The CDR3 is CASSWRMMEPGANVLTF. CDR3 nucleotides: TGTGCCAGCAGCTGGCGGATGATGGAACCTGGGGCCAACGTCCTGACTTTC.

The chain links TRBV18 to TRBJ1-5, with D uncertain. Germline assignment: CDR1 KGHSH and CDR2 LQKENI. The CDR3 sequence is 14 residues long. V was clipped by 3 bases and J by 5 bases, with 11 bases between them. The CDR3 is CASSPPNLDQPQHF. The CDR3 region has the DNA TGTGCCAGCTCACCCCCTAATTTGGATCAGCCCCAGCATTTT.

The chain uses TRBV7-9 and TRBJ2-1; the match to TRBD1 covers 9 bases. The CDR3 loop spans 13 amino acids. From germline, CDR1 is SEHNR and CDR2 FQNEAQ (reference sequence). The V and J ends lost 3 bases and 16 bases, in that order; junction bases with no gene match: 10. The CDR3 loop reads CASSLEKDRGGFF. The CDR3 DNA reads as TGTGCCAGCAGCTTGGAGAAGGACAGGGGTGGATTCTTC.

The rearrangement links TRBV10-3 to TRBJ2-1, with 12 positions matching TRBD2. This CDR3 has 14 amino acids. V shed 5 bases, J shed 10 bases, and the junction held 6 bases outside the gene matches. In germline, CDR1 is ENHRY, CDR2 SYGVKD. The CDR3 sequence is CAISSSGGAGEQFF. CDR3 in DNA: TGTGCCATCAGTTCTAGCGGGGGGGCTGGGGAGCAGTTCTTC.

This clone was detected only once. The chain carries TRBV28 and TRBJ2-3; 10 nucleotides align to TRBD2. Germline assignment: CDR1 MDHEN and CDR2 SYDVKM. V gave up 3 bases and J gave up 3 bases; unmatched junction bases: 9. The CDR3 consists of 17 residues. The CDR3 bases are TGTGCCAGCAGTTTCCCCCGGGGAGCGGGGGGGACAGATACGCAGTATTTT. Its protein is CASSFPRGAGGTDTQYF.

The chain recombines TRBV28 with TRBJ1-1, with D maybe TRBD1 (5 bases). Germline CDR1 MDHEN, CDR2 SYDVKM. V was trimmed by 5 bases and J by 3 bases, leaving 16 bases between them. The CDR3 loop spans 15 amino acids. CDR3 nucleotides: TGTGCCAGCAGTCCAACTTGGGGGGGGGACACTGAAGCTTTCTTT. It translates to CASSPTWGGDTEAFF.

This clone was detected once. The chain uses TRBV5-1 and TRBJ1-2, with D hard to call. The CDR3 consists of 15 residues. The V end was cut by 0 bases, the J end by 3 bases, with 12 bases between. Germline V lookup: CDR1 SGHRS, CDR2 YFSETQ. CDR3 DNA: TGCGCCAGCAGCTTGGGGGCCCAGAGGGACTATGGCTACACCTTC. Amino acid sequence: CASSLGAQRDYGYTF.

The chain uses TRBV7-9 and TRBJ1-4, with D unresolved. Germline V gives CDR1 SEHNR, CDR2 FQNEAQ (reference sequence). With 3 bases removed from V and 3 bases from J, the gap between germline ends came to 8 bases. The CDR3 spans 14 residues. CDR3 DNA: TGTGCCAGCAGCTTCGCCTCGGCTAATGAAAAACTGTTTTTT. This gives the protein CASSFASANEKLFF.

This chain uses TRBV19 with TRBJ2-1; possibly TRBD1 for D (5 bases). The CDR3 covers 13 residues. Germline V gives CDR1 LNHDA, CDR2 SQIVND (reference sequence). Trimming removed 3 bases at V and 9 bases at J, with 12 bases between. The CDR3 is CASSIGQGVEQFF. DNA of the CDR3: TGTGCCAGTAGTATCGGGCAGGGTGTTGAGCAGTTCTTC.

V usage is TRBV2 and J usage is TRBJ1-5; 7 positions agree with TRBD1. The CDR3 is 16 residues long. Germline V lookup: CDR1 SNHLY, CDR2 FYNNEI. The J segment lost 5 bases and the V segment lost 2 bases, leaving 9 bases of the junction unmatched. DNA of the CDR3: TGTGCCAGCAGTGAATCTGAGGGGGCGGAATATCAGCCCCAGCATTTT. Translating it yields CASSESEGAEYQPQHF.

J is TRBJ2-3 and V is TRBV7-6, with 13 bases lining up with TRBD2. The V gene's germline CDR1 is SGHVS and CDR2 FNYEAQ. V lost 1 base, J lost 0 bases, and 4 bases stayed unmatched. This CDR3 comprises 18 residues. CDR3 sequence reads: CASSLGLAGGMSTDTQYF. Written as DNA, the CDR3 is TGTGCCAGCAGCTTAGGACTAGCGGGGGGAATGAGCACAGATACGCAGTATTTT.

The chain couples TRBV6-5 to TRBJ1-4; D is undetermined. Germline lookup yields CDR1 MNHEY and CDR2 SVGAGI. V was cut by 0 bases and J by 8 bases, with 16 bases left in between. The CDR3 spans 16 residues. The CDR3 sequence is CASSYSIGLGNEKLFF. The CDR3 nucleotides read TGTGCCAGCAGTTACTCTATCGGCCTCGGGAACGAAAAACTGTTTTTT.

This clone was counted once. In DNA form, the CDR3 reads TGTGCCAGCAGCCCCTCCGGGGGATATGGCGAGCAGTACGTC. Its translation is CASSPSGGYGEQYV. This chain joins TRBV11-1 and TRBJ2-7; possibly TRBD2 for D (6 bases). Germline V gene sequence: CDR1 SGHAT, CDR2 FQDESV (reference sequence). Trimming removed 5 bases from V and 6 bases from J, with 17 bases in between. CDR3 length: 14 residues.

This chain joins TRBV9 and TRBJ2-2; D is ambiguous. Germline loops: CDR1 SGDLS, CDR2 YYNGEE. Between the trimmed V and J ends, which lost 1 base and 0 bases, there was a span of 4 bases. The CDR3 runs to 14 residues. As DNA, the CDR3 is TGTGCCAGCAGCGTAAACACGAACACCGGGGAGCTGTTTTTT. This translates into CASSVNTNTGELFF.

The rearrangement uses TRBV5-8 and TRBJ1-2; perhaps TRBD1 as D (5 bases). Per germline, CDR1 SGHTS and CDR2 YDEGEE. CDR3 length: 12 amino acids. The germline V and J ends were trimmed by 3 bases and 8 bases, with 11 bases remaining between them. The CDR3 region has the DNA TGTGCCAGCAGCTCGGGACTCGGGGGCTACACCTTC. The encoded protein is CASSSGLGGYTF. Based on the CDR3 plus reference TRBV5-8 and TRBJ1-2, the full variable domain is EAGVTQSPTHLIKTRGQQATLRCSPISGHTSVYWYQQALGLGLQFLLWYDEGEERNRGNFPPRFSGRQFPNYSSELNVNALELEDSALYLCASSSGLGGYTFGSGTRLTVV.

V usage is TRBV27 and J usage is TRBJ1-1, with 7 bases aligning to TRBD1. V was pared by 3 bases and J by 5 bases, with 9 bases of the junction left unmatched. Germline CDR1 is MNHEY and CDR2 is SMNVEV (reference sequence). CDR3 length equals 15 residues. The CDR3 reads CASSLTGRLRTEAFF. The CDR3 DNA follows: TGTGCCAGCAGTTTGACAGGGAGACTAAGGACTGAAGCTTTCTTT.

The J gene is TRBJ2-5, the V gene TRBV28, with TRBD1 identical over 8 bases. The CDR3 is 13 amino acids. V lost 5 bases and J lost 5; bases outside the gene matches: 4. Germline CDR1 is MDHEN and CDR2 is SYDVKM. The CDR3 region has the DNA TGTGCCAGCAGTAGGACAGGGTACGAGACCCAGTACTTC. Protein product: CASSRTGYETQYF.

The CDR3 sequence: CASSSHQGNYGYTF. The CDR3, as DNA: TGTGCCAGCAGCTCCCACCAGGGGAACTATGGCTACACCTTC. The rearrangement uses TRBV5-6 and TRBJ1-2, with D possibly being TRBD1 (6 bases). The CDR3 extends over 14 amino acids. Trimming removed 3 bases from V and 2 bases from J, with 11 bases in between. Germline assignment: CDR1 SGHDT and CDR2 YYEEEE.